A selection of T cell receptor beta chains follows, all from one sample in a study of technical replicates of blood from a few donors. TCRdb's table, derived via immunoSEQ multiplex PCR, lists solely in-frame clones and lacks some. The data show fewer than 100,000 clones, with approximately 95% seen just once and over 0.25% held by the top ten. What was sequenced was T cells isolated from PBMCs. Receptors were obtained from a human donor in good health. CDR3s include the opening cysteine and the closing phenylalanine or tryptophan. D genes are given only for firm matches. Clone size is not always given. Where it is, it says once, few, many or a class for expanded clones.

D gene,V gene,clone size,J gene,CDR3 DNA,CDR3 protein
TRBD1,TRBV11-3,.,TRBJ2-7,TGTGCCAGCAGCTTAGCTCCGGGACAGGGAATCCACGAGCAGTACTTC,CASSLAPGQGIHEQYF
.,TRBV6-5,.,TRBJ2-1,TGTGCCAGCAGTAGCGACGGCCACAATGAGCAGTTCTTC,CASSSDGHNEQFF
.,TRBV7-9,.,TRBJ1-3,TGTGCCAGCAGCCCTTGGGGTTGGAGGGAGCTGGGAAACACCATATATTTT,CASSPWGWRELGNTIYF
TRBD1,TRBV19,.,TRBJ2-7,TGTGCCAGTAGTATTCTTCCGGGACAGGGAAGCTACGAGCAGTACTTC,CASSILPGQGSYEQYF
.,TRBV7-9,.,TRBJ2-1,TGTGCCAGCAGCTTAGATATTGGGAGTGAGCAGTTCTTC,CASSLDIGSEQFF
.,TRBV9,.,TRBJ1-1,TGTGCCGGCGGTCGGGATGAAGCTTTCTTT,CAGGRDEAFF
.,TRBV9,.,TRBJ2-3,TGTGCCAGCAGCGCAAATCGCCGGGACAACCCCACAGATACGCAGTATTTT,CASSANRRDNPTDTQYF
TRBD1,TRBV4-3,.,TRBJ2-7,TGCGCCAGCAGCCCCAGACAGGGAAGTAGCGAGCAGTACTTC,CASSPRQGSSEQYF
.,TRBV9,.,TRBJ2-7,TGTGCCAGCAGCGTAGAACAGCACTTTTCCTACGAGCAGTACTTC,CASSVEQHFSYEQYF
.,TRBV6-6,once,TRBJ2-2,TGTGCCAGCAGTTACGACGGGTCCGGGGAGCTGTTTTTT,CASSYDGSGELFF
.,TRBV29-1,once,TRBJ2-7,TGCAGCGTTGGTGAGGGTGGCGAGCAGTACTTC,CSVGEGGEQYF
TRBD1,TRBV9,.,TRBJ2-7,TGTGCCAGCAGCCCCCGGACAGGCCCGGCCTACGAGCAGTACTTC,CASSPRTGPAYEQYF
.,TRBV2,.,TRBJ2-5,TGTGCCAGCACGGGGTTCAGGAACCAAGAGACCCAGTACTTC,CASTGFRNQETQYF
.,TRBV6-5,.,TRBJ2-7,TGTGCCAGCAGTTGGAGGTCAGGCGGCGAGCAGTACTTC,CASSWRSGGEQYF
.,TRBV7-2,.,TRBJ2-5,TGTGCCAGCAGCACTAGCTTGACAGGGTTTAGGGAGACCCAGTACTTC,CASSTSLTGFRETQYF
.,TRBV7-2,.,TRBJ1-5,TGTGCCAGCAGCTTAGATGGACAGCCGGGTCAGCCCCAGCATTTT,CASSLDGQPGQPQHF
.,TRBV29-1,.,TRBJ2-3,TGCAGCGTTGAAGCCCGCCACGGAGGGTGGACAGATACGCAGTATTTT,CSVEARHGGWTDTQYF
.,TRBV11-3,.,TRBJ2-1,TGTGCCAGCAGCTTAGATGGTTGGAGAAGCGATGAGCAGTTCTTC,CASSLDGWRSDEQFF
.,TRBV7-6,.,TRBJ2-7,TGTGCCAGCAGCTCCAGCCGGGAGATATACGAGCAGTACTTC,CASSSSREIYEQYF
TRBD2,TRBV27,.,TRBJ2-2,TGTGCCAGCAGTTGGTCTAGCGGCACCGGGGAGCTGTTTTTT,CASSWSSGTGELFF
.,TRBV29-1,.,TRBJ1-2,TGCAGCGTTGAAGGTGGAGGAACATTTTATGGCTACACCTTC,CSVEGGGTFYGYTF
TRBD2,TRBV5-1,once,TRBJ2-7,TGCGCCAGCAGCTGGGGACTAGCGGGAGGGGCCTACGAGCAGTACTTC,CASSWGLAGGAYEQYF
.,TRBV27,.,TRBJ2-7,TGTGCCAGCTCTCGAATCGGGTCCTACGAGCAGTACTTC,CASSRIGSYEQYF
TRBD2,TRBV27,.,TRBJ2-1,TGTGCCAGCAGTTCCCCGACTAGCTTGCAGTTCTTC,CASSSPTSLQFF
.,TRBV29-1,.,TRBJ2-7,TGCAGCCTCCGAAGGGGAGGCGAGCAGTACTTC,CSLRRGGEQYF
.,TRBV7-2,.,TRBJ1-1,TGTGCCAGCAGCTACCAGATTATGAACACTGAAGCTTTCTTT,CASSYQIMNTEAFF
TRBD2,TRBV10-1,.,TRBJ2-2,TGCGCCAGCAGTGAGCTAGCGGGAGGGCCTACCGGGGAGCTGTTTTTT,CASSELAGGPTGELFF
.,TRBV6-5,.,TRBJ2-7,TGTGCCAGCAGTTACGCGGGTGGACTCTACGAGCAGTACTTC,CASSYAGGLYEQYF
TRBD2,TRBV29-1,.,TRBJ2-3,TGCAGCGCCGGAGGATTTAGCGGGTACACAGATACGCAGTATTTT,CSAGGFSGYTDTQYF
.,TRBV6-6,.,TRBJ1-1,TGTGCCAGCAGCCTACACACTGAAGCTTTCTTT,CASSLHTEAFF
.,TRBV6-5,.,TRBJ2-6,TGTGCCAGCAGTGAGTTCTCTGGGGCCAACGTCCTGACTTTC,CASSEFSGANVLTF